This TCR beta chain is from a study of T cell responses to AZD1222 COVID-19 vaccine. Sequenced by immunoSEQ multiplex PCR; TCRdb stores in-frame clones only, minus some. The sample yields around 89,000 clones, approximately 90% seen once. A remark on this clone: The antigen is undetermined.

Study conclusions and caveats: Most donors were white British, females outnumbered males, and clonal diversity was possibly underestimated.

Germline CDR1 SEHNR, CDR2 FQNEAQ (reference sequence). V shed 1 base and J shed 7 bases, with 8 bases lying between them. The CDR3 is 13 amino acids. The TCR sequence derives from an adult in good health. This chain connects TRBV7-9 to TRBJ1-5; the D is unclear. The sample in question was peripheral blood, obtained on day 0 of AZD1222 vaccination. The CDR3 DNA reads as TGTGCCAGCAGCTTAGAGGGTGGGCAGCCCCAGCATTTT. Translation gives CASSLEGGQPQHF. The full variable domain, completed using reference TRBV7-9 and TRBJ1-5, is DTGVSQNPRHKITKRGQNVTFRCDPISEHNRLYWYRQTLGQGPEFLTYFQNEAQLEKSRLLSDRFSAERPKGSFSTLEIQRTEQGDSAMYLCASSLEGGQPQHFGDGTRLSIL.